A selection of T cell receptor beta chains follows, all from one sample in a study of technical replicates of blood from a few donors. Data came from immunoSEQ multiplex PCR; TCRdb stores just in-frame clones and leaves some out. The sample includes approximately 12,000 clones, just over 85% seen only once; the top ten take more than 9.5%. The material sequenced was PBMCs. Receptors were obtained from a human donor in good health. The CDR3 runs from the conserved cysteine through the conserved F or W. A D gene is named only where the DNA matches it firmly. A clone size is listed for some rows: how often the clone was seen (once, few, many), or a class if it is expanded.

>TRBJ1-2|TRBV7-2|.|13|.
TGTGCCAGCAGCCGAGACAGGACCTATGGCTACACCTTC
CASSRDRTYGYTF
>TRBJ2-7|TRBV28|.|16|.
TGTGCCAGCACCGCAGCAGCTAGGCGGGGTTCGGATGAGCAGTACTTC
CASTAAARRGSDEQYF
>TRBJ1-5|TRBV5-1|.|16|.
TGCGCCAGCAGCTCCGGGGACACCGATAGCAATCAGCCCCAGCATTTT
CASSSGDTDSNQPQHF
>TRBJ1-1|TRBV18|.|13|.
TGTGCCAGCTCACCTGGACAGAACACTGAAGCTTTCTTT
CASSPGQNTEAFF
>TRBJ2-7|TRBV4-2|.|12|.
TGTGCCAGCAGCCAAGATGGCCACGAGCAGTACTTC
CASSQDGHEQYF
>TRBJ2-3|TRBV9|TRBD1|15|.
TGTGCCAGCAGCGTCGGGACAGGGGGAGCAGATACGCAGTATTTT
CASSVGTGGADTQYF
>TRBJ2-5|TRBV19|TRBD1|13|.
TGTGCCAGTGGGCCAGGGGGTTCAGAGACCCAGTACTTC
CASGPGGSETQYF
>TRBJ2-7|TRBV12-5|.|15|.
TGTGCTAGTGGTCTCAACCCAGACGGCAGGGACGAGCAGTACTTC
CASGLNPDGRDEQYF
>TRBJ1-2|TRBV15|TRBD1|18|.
TGTGCCACCAGCAGAGACCTCCCTCGACAGGGTTCGCACTATGGCTACACCTTC
CATSRDLPRQGSHYGYTF
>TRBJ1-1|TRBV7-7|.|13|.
TGTGCCAGCAGCGCGGACAGGAACACTGAAGCTTTCTTT
CASSADRNTEAFF
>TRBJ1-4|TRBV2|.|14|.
TGTGCCAGCAGTGACGGCCAGGGTGATGAAAAACTGTTTTTT
CASSDGQGDEKLFF
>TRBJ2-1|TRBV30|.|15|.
TGTGCCAGCTCGGGGGGCCCCAGCTCCTACAATGAGCAGTTCTTC
CASSGGPSSYNEQFF
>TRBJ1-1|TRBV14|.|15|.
TGTGCCAGCAGCCAAGAAGGACAGACGAACACTGAAGCTTTCTTT
CASSQEGQTNTEAFF
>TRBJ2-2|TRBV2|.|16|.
TGTGCCAGCGACGGGGCCAGGGGATTGGGGACCGGGGAGCTGTTTTTT
CASDGARGLGTGELFF
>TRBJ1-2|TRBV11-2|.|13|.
TGTGCCAGCAGCTTAGGGACAAACTATGGCTACACCTTC
CASSLGTNYGYTF
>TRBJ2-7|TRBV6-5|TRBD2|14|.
TGTGCCAGCAGTTACGGGAGGGCCGAGTACGAGCAGTACTTC
CASSYGRAEYEQYF
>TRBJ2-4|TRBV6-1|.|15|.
TGTGCCAGCAGTGAACGGCGGGGCCAAAAAAACATTCAGTACTTC
CASSERRGQKNIQYF
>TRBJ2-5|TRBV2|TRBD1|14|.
TGTGCCAGCAGTGGTCAGGGGGCTGGGGAGACCCAGTACTTC
CASSGQGAGETQYF
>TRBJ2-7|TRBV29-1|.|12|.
TGCAGCGTCCTTGGGACTTCCTACGAGCAGTACTTC
CSVLGTSYEQYF
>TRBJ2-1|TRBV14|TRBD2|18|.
TGTGCCAGCAGCCAAGAAGGGACTAGCGGGAGAATTCACAATGAGCAGTTCTTC
CASSQEGTSGRIHNEQFF
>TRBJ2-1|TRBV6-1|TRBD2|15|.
TGTGCCAGCAGGGGGGGACTAGCGGGAAACAATGAGCAGTTCTTC
CASRGGLAGNNEQFF
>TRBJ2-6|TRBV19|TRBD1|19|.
TGTGCCAGTAGATCGACCCCCGGGACAGGGGAAATTGGGGCCAACGTCCTGACTTTC
CASRSTPGTGEIGANVLTF
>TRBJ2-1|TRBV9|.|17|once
TGTGCCAGCAGCGTAGGATCCCCCCGGGAACCGTACAATGAGCAGTTCTTC
CASSVGSPREPYNEQFF
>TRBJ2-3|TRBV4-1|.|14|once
TGCGCCAGCAGCCAAGAGAGAGGCACAGATACGCAGTATTTT
CASSQERGTDTQYF
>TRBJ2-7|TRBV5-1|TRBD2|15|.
TGCGCCAGCAGCACAGGACTAGCGGGCTCCTACGAGCAGTACTTC
CASSTGLAGSYEQYF
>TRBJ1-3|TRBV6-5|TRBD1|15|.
TGTGCCAGCAGGTTGACAGGGGCCTCTGGAAACACCATATATTTT
CASRLTGASGNTIYF
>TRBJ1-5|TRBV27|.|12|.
TGTGCCAGCAGACTACAGGGTCAGCCCCAGCATTTT
CASRLQGQPQHF
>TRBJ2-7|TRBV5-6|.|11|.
TGTGCCAGTACTGGGCTGGGCGAGCAGTACTTC
CASTGLGEQYF
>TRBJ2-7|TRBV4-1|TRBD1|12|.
TGCGCCAGCAGCCCGACAGGGGACGAGCAGTACTTC
CASSPTGDEQYF
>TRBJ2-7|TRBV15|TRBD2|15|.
TGTGCCACCAGCAGAGATCCTAGCGGTGACTACGAGCAGTACTTC
CATSRDPSGDYEQYF
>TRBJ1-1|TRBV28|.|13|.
TGTGCCAACAGACCGGACTTCCGAACTGAAGCTTTCTTT
CANRPDFRTEAFF
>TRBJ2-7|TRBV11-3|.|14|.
TGTGCCAGCAGCCCGAAGGGGAAGACCTACGAGCAGTACTTC
CASSPKGKTYEQYF
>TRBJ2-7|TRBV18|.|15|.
TGTGCCAGCTCACCGAGGAATGGCCCCGCCTACGAGCAGTACTTC
CASSPRNGPAYEQYF
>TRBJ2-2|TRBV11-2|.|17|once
TGTGCCAGCACCCCCCCGGTAGGGCGGGACCGGTCCGGGGAGCTGTTTTTT
CASTPPVGRDRSGELFF
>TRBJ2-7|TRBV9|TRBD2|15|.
TGTGCCAGCAGCGCGGGACTAGCGGGGACCTACGAGCAGTACTTC
CASSAGLAGTYEQYF
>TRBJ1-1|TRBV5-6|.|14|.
TGTGCCAGCAGCTCCCGAGCACGGAGCACTGAAGCTTTCTTT
CASSSRARSTEAFF
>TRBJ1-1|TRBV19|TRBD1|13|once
TGTGCCAGTGGGGTACAGGGGACGGTTGAAGCTTTCTTT
CASGVQGTVEAFF
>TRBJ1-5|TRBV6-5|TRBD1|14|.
TGTGCCAGCAGTTACTTACAGGGGTATCAGCCCCAGCATTTT
CASSYLQGYQPQHF
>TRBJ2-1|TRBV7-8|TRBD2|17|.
TGTGCCAGCAGCTTAGCGCGAAGCGGGAGCTATAAGAATGAGCAGTTCTTC
CASSLARSGSYKNEQFF
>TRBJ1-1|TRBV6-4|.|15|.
TGTGCCAGCAGAGGGGACGGCCGGGGGGTCACTGAAGCTTTCTTT
CASRGDGRGVTEAFF
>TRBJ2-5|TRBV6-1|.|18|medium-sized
TGTGCCAGCAGTGAAGAAAGTGGGTTCGCAGGACTACAAGAGACCCAGTACTTC
CASSEESGFAGLQETQYF
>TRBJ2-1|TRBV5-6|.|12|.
TGTGCCAGCAGCCGAAGCAACTATGAGCAGTTCTTC
CASSRSNYEQFF
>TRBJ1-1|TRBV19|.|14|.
TGTGCCAGTAGTCTCGTACAGGGGAACACTGAAGCTTTCTTT
CASSLVQGNTEAFF
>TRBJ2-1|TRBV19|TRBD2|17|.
TGTGCCAGTAGTATGGGCCTCCTAGCGGGAGGGCCAAGTGAGCAGTTCTTC
CASSMGLLAGGPSEQFF
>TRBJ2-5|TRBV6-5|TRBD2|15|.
TGTGCCAGGGGACTAGCGGGATCCCTTTCTGAGACCCAGTACTTC
CARGLAGSLSETQYF
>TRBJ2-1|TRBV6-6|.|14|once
TGTGCCAGCAGTTACGGCGGGACCAAGGGTCAGCAGTTCTTC
CASSYGGTKGQQFF
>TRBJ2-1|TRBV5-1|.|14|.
TGCGCCAGCAGCACCGACACCGCCTACAATGAGCAGTTCTTC
CASSTDTAYNEQFF
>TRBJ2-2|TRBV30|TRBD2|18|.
TGTGCCTCCGATTCTTCCCGGACTAGCGGGAGTCACACCGGGGAGCTGTTTTTT
CASDSSRTSGSHTGELFF
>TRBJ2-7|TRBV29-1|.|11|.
TGCAGCGTTGATGAGGGATACGAGCAGTACTTC
CSVDEGYEQYF
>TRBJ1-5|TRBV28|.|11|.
TGTGCGTCGGGGAGCAATCAGCCCCAGCATTTT
CASGSNQPQHF
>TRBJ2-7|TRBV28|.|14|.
TGTGCCAGCAGTTTTACAGGGAATCCCTACGAGCAGTACTTC
CASSFTGNPYEQYF
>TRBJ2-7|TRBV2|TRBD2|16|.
TGTGCCAGCAGGAGGGGTCTAGCGGGAGTAGTGGACGAGCAGTACTTC
CASRRGLAGVVDEQYF